Below are 3 T cell receptor beta chains sequenced from a single sample in a study of cytomegalovirus exposure and HLA in healthy donors (dated by TCRdb to 2015 to 2018). Libraries were constructed by the immunoSEQ multiplex PCR assay. For the multiplex PCR, a mixture combining 60 forward primers for TCR Vbeta segments and 13 reverse primers for TCR Jbeta segments was used. As stored in TCRdb, this immuneACCESS dataset retains in-frame rearrangements with V and J assigned. A fraction of the clones does not appear; measured against another copy, unresolved V genes explain less than half of the discrepancy, and the remainder lacks a known reason. Present in this sample are around 120,000 clones, roughly 80% of which were seen just once. The top ten clones comprise 8.5% to 10% of the sample. The sample was PBMCs. All receptors derive from a female donor in good health and CMV-seropositive.

V is TRBV2 and J is TRBJ1-1, with TRBD1 matching 8 bases. Trimming took 8 bases from V and 6 from J; bases not matched to a gene: 11. Per germline, CDR1 SNHLY and CDR2 FYNNEI. This CDR3 comprises 14 residues. CDR3 sequence reads: CASVLDRGDPEAFF. The CDR3 bases are TGTGCCAGCGTTTTAGACAGGGGAGACCCTGAAGCTTTCTTT.

The J gene is TRBJ1-1, the V gene TRBV27; D is undetermined. Trimming pared 4 bases from V and 5 bases from J, leaving 14 bases between. The germline gives CDR1 MNHEY, CDR2 SMNVEV (reference sequence). The CDR3 length is 14 residues. CDR3 DNA sequence: TGTGCCAGCAGTTACAGCTCAAGCTCGACTGAAGCTTTCTTT. This encodes CASSYSSSSTEAFF.

The rearrangement links TRBV10-1 to TRBJ2-7; D might be TRBD1 (6 bases). This CDR3 contains 12 residues. Germline assignment: CDR1 WNHNN and CDR2 SYGVQD (reference sequence). Trimming took 9 bases from V and 0 from J, leaving 9 bases between them. This chain's CDR3 is CARPDSSYEQYF. CDR3 coding DNA: TGCGCCAGACCGGACAGCTCCTACGAGCAGTACTTC.